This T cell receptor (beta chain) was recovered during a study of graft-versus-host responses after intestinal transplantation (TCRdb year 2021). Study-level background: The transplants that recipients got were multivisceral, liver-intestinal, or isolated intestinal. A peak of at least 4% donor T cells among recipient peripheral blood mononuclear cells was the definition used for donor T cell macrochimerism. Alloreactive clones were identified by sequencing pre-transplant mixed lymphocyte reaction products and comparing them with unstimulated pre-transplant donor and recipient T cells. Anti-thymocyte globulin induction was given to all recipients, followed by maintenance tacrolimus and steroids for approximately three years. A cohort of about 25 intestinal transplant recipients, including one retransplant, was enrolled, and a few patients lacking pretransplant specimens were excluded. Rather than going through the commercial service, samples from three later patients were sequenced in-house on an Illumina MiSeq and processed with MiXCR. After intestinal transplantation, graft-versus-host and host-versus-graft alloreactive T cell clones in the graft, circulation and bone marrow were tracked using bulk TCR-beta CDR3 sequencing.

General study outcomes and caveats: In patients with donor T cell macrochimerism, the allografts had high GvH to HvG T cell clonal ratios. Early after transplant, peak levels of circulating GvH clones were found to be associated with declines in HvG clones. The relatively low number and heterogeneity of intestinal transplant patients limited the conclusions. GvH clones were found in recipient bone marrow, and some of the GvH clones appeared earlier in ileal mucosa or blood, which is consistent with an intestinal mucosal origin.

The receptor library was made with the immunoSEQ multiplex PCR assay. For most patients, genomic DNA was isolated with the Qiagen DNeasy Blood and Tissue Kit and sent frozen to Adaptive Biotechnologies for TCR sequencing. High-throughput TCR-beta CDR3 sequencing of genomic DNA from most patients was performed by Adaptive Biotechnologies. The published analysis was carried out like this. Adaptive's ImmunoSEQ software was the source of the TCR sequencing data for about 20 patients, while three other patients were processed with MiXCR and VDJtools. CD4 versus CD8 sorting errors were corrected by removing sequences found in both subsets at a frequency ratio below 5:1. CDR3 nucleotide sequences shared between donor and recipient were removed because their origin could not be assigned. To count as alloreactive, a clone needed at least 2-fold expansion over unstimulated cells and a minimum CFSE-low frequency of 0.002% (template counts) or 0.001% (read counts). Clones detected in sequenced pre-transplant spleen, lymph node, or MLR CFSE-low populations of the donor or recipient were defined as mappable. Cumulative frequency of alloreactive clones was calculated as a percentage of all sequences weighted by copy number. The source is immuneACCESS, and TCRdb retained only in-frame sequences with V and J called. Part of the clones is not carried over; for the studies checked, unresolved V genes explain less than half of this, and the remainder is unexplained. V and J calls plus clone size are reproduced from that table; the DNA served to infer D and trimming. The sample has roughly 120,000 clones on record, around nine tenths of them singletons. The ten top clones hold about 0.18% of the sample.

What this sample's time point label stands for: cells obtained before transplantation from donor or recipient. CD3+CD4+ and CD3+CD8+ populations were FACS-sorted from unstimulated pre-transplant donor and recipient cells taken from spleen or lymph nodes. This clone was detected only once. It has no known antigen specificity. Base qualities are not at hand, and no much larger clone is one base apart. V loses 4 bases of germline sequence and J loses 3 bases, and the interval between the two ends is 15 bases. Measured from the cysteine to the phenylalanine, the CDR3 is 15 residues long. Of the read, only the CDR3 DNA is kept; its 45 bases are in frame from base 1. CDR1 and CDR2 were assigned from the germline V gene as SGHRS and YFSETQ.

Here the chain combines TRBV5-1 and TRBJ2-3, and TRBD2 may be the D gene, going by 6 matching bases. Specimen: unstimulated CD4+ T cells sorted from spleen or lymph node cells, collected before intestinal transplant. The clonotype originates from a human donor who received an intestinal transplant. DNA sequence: TGCGCCAGCAGCCAAGGACTACCTGCTACAGATACGCAGTATTTT. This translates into CASSQGLPATDTQYF.